These 32 T cell receptor beta chains share one sample of origin, sequenced in a study of blood T cells in healthy people across ages. For the second PCR, which ran for about 6 to 12 cycles, a sample-barcoded 5' primer and a J-beta primer mix were used. From the 5' RACE reads, TCRdb called clonotypes with MiXCR, one entry per CDR3 protein. The repertoire holds about 1.6 million distinct CDR3 sequences, with 30% to 40% as singletons. Sequencing was done on a sample of blood. The receptors derive from a young woman in good health.

About this clonotype: A much more abundant neighbour one base away suggests this may be a read error. CDR3 sequence (DNA): TGCAGCGTTTCCCGCGTAGCCAAAAACATTCAGTACTTC. It specifies CSVSRVAKNIQYF. The chain links TRBV29-1 to TRBJ2-4, with D unclear. The CDR3 spans 13 residues. CDR1 and CDR2 (germline): SQVTM, ANQGSEA. Trimming removed 5 bases at V and 0 bases at J, with 8 bases between.

This clonotype was counted only a few times. The chain is built from TRBV12-3 or TRBV12-4 and TRBJ2-1, with 8 bases fitting TRBD1. After removal of 6 bases from V and 4 bases from J, the junction contained 8 bases not matched to a gene. The length of the CDR3 is 15 residues. The chain's CDR3 is CASRLDRGSYNEQFF. The CDR3 bases are TGTGCCAGCAGACTCGACAGGGGATCATACAATGAGCAGTTCTTC.

Concerning this clonotype: One end of the junction is discordant with germline, which a read error may explain. J is TRBJ1-4 and V is TRBV20-1; D uncertain. CDR3 length equals 14 residues. Germline CDR1 reads DFQATT; CDR2 reads SNEGSKA (reference sequence). The CDR3 region is CSPTFFTVDEKLFF. DNA of the CDR3: TGCAGTCCCACGTTCTTCACGGTGGATGAAAAGCTGTTTTTT.

This clonotype came up many times. V is TRBV4-1 and J is TRBJ2-7; possibly TRBD1 for D (6 bases). CDR1 MGHRA and CDR2 YSYEKL come from the germline V gene. Trimming took 4 bases from V and 2 from J, leaving 12 bases between them. This CDR3 comprises 14 residues. CDR3 loop: CASSLDRSPYEQYF. CDR3 sequence (DNA): TGCGCCAGCAGCCTTGACAGGTCTCCCTACGAGCAGTACTTC.

This clonotype was observed a handful of times. This chain connects TRBV7-3 to TRBJ2-7, with D perhaps TRBD1 (5 bases). The CDR3 totals 16 residues. V dropped 4 bases and J dropped 4 bases, with 20 bases sitting between them. Germline CDR1 is SGHTA and CDR2 is FQGTGA. CDR3 amino acids: CASSYSKGWTVYEQYF. The CDR3 DNA follows: TGTGCCAGCAGCTACTCTAAGGGGTGGACCGTTTACGAGCAGTACTTC.

The chain couples TRBV10-3 to TRBJ1-4, with D unclear. V was shortened by 0 bases and J by 0 bases, with 8 bases between the two germline ends. Germline CDR1 and CDR2: ENHRY and SYGVKD. There are 16 residues in the CDR3. The CDR3 loop reads CAISESISATNEKLFF. In nucleotides, the CDR3 is TGTGCCATCAGTGAGTCGATAAGTGCAACTAATGAAAAACTGTTTTTT.

V is TRBV2 and J is TRBJ1-2; 7 bases match TRBD1. The V and J ends lost 4 bases and 4 bases, in that order; junction bases with no gene match: 3. Germline V gene lookup returns CDR1 SNHLY and CDR2 FYNNEI. There are 13 residues in the CDR3. The CDR3: CASSAGQTYGYTF. CDR3 bases: TGTGCCAGCAGTGCGGGACAGACCTATGGCTACACCTTC.

V gene TRBV13 combines with J gene TRBJ1-1; a weak D match, TRBD1 (5 bases). CDR3 length equals 20 residues. The V gene's germline CDR1 is PRHDT and CDR2 FYEKMQ (reference sequence). Trimming took off 2 bases at V and 0 bases at J, with 25 bases between the two ends. The CDR3 DNA reads as TGTGCCAGCAGCTTAAGGTTGGGACCCCGGACCCCCAAAATGAACACTGAAGCTTTCTTT. It is translated as CASSLRLGPRTPKMNTEAFF. The full variable domain, in which reference TRBV13 and TRBJ1-1 provide the parts outside the CDR3, is AAGVIQSPRHLIKEKRETATLKCYPIPRHDTVYWYQQGPGQDPQFLISFYEKMQSDKGSIPDRFSAQQFSDYHSELNMSSLELGDSALYFCASSLRLGPRTPKMNTEAFFGQGTRLTVV.

As for this clonotype: A much larger clone lies a single base off, so this may be a read error. This rearrangement joins TRBV5-5 to TRBJ2-7; tentative D call: TRBD2 (5 bases). This CDR3 has 14 amino acids. From germline, CDR1 is SGHKS and CDR2 YYEKEE (reference sequence). This CDR3 is CAGSLDSAGYEQYF. The CDR3 nucleotides read TGTGCCGGCAGCTTGGATAGCGCCGGCTACGAGCAGTACTTC.

The chain uses TRBV20-1 and TRBJ2-1; D unclear. V shed 6 bases and J shed 0 bases, with 12 bases lying between them. CDR1 is DFQATT, CDR2 SNEGSKA, per germline (reference sequence). CDR3 size: 14 residues. CDR3 sequence reads: CSAHDTSSYNEQFF. The CDR3 nucleotides read TGCAGTGCCCATGACACGAGCTCCTACAATGAGCAGTTCTTC.

There are a few counts of this clonotype. The chain employs TRBV27 and TRBJ2-1; no reliable D call. This CDR3 contains 14 residues. The germline V gene has CDR1 MNHEY and CDR2 SMNVEV (reference sequence). The V and J ends lost 4 bases and 3 bases respectively, with 10 bases between them. The CDR3 loop is CASSWTGRYNEQFF. Here the CDR3 DNA reads TGTGCCAGCAGTTGGACGGGTCGCTACAATGAGCAGTTCTTC.

The chain couples TRBV6-1 to TRBJ1-6; TRBD1 aligns across 7 bases. The CDR3 spans 17 residues. The junction had 13 bases not matched to a gene; V was cut back by 4 bases and J by 7 bases. The germline gives CDR1 MNHNS, CDR2 SASEGT. This chain's CDR3 is CASSALQGRGTNSPLHF. In DNA form, the CDR3 reads TGTGCCAGCAGTGCACTACAGGGGCGAGGGACAAATTCACCCCTCCACTTT.

This clonotype has a handful of counts. V and J are TRBV5-1 and TRBJ1-4; a possible D gene is TRBD1 (5 bases). CDR1 is SGHRS, CDR2 YFSETQ, per germline. This CDR3 is built from 15 residues. Trimming took 0 bases from V and 7 from J, leaving 13 bases between them. The CDR3 sequence: CASSLAGGIGEKLFF. The CDR3 region has the DNA TGCGCCAGCAGCTTGGCTGGGGGAATCGGTGAAAAACTGTTTTTT. Looking up the rest from reference TRBV5-1 and TRBJ1-4 gives the full variable domain: KAGVTQTPRYLIKTRGQQVTLSCSPISGHRSVSWYQQTPGQGLQFLFEYFSETQRNKGNFPGRFSGRQFSNSRSEMNVSTLELGDSALYLCASSLAGGIGEKLFFGSGTQLSVL.

This clonotype was picked up a small number of times. The genes are TRBV27 and TRBJ2-3, with 11 bases matching TRBD2. This CDR3 region has 16 residues. Germline CDR1 and CDR2: MNHEY and SMNVEV (reference sequence). J gave up 2 bases and V 0 bases, and 1 base lay outside the gene matches. The CDR3 DNA sequence: TGTGCCAGCAGTTTATCACTAGCGGGGGCCACAGATACGCAGTATTTT. This translates into CASSLSLAGATDTQYF.

The chain uses TRBV24-1 and TRBJ2-2; the D is unclear. Trimming left V 6 bases short and J 6 bases short, with 13 bases between. The CDR3 length is 14 residues. Looked up from germline, CDR1 is KGHDR and CDR2 is SFDVKD. CDR3 loop: CATSNGLGPGELFF. CDR3 nucleotide sequence: TGTGCCACCAGTAACGGGCTCGGGCCCGGGGAGCTGTTTTTT.

The rearrangement links TRBV5-4 to TRBJ2-5; 15 bases map to TRBD2. CDR1 is SGHNT and CDR2 is YYREEE in the germline V gene (reference sequence). V was clipped by 4 bases and J by 9 bases; unmatched bases: 4. CDR3 length: 14 residues. The CDR3 region has the DNA TGTGCCAGCAGCGGCAGGACTAGCGGGGGGGCCCAGTACTTC. Translating it yields CASSGRTSGGAQYF.

As to this clonotype: Compared with germline, one end of the junction differs, possibly owing to a read error. The chain links TRBV20-1 to TRBJ2-3, with TRBD2 matching 12 bases. CDR1 DFQATT and CDR2 SNEGSKA come from the germline V gene (reference sequence). The CDR3 contains 17 residues. This CDR3 reads CSARGLAGPNPPDKQYF. The CDR3 DNA is TGCAGTGCCCGGGGACTAGCGGGTCCTAACCCCCCTGATAAGCAGTATTTT.

This clonotype was counted a single time. The gene calls are TRBV10-2 and TRBJ1-1; D is unresolved. Trimming left V 10 bases short and J 4 bases short, with 13 bases between. The germline CDR1 and CDR2 sequences are WSHSY and SAAADI. The CDR3 covers 12 residues. In DNA, the CDR3 is TGCGCCACCGGGAAGTCGGGCACTGAAGCTTTCTTT. This gives the protein CATGKSGTEAFF.

This clonotype was recorded a few times. V usage is TRBV3-1 and J usage is TRBJ2-5, with D uncertain. Trimming took 5 bases from V and 2 from J, leaving 12 bases between them. CDR1 is LGHDT, CDR2 YNNKEL, per germline (reference sequence). This CDR3 has 14 amino acids. The DNA of the CDR3 is TGTGCCAGCAGCGCCGAGACGGATCAAGAGACCCAGTACTTC. Translated: CASSAETDQETQYF.

This clonotype was recorded a few times. The chain has TRBV2 and TRBJ2-3; 7 bases map to TRBD2. Trimming took 6 bases from V and 1 from J; bases not matched to a gene: 7. Germline assignment: CDR1 SNHLY and CDR2 FYNNEI. The CDR3 is 15 amino acids. The CDR3 here is CASSLWRERTDTQYF. The CDR3, as DNA: TGTGCCAGCAGCCTGTGGCGGGAGCGCACAGATACGCAGTATTTT.

This clonotype was counted ten times or more. The rearrangement links TRBV7-6 to TRBJ2-1; TRBD2 agrees at 12 bases. CDR1 and CDR2 (germline): SGHVS, FNYEAQ. Losses at the gene ends were 5 bases for V and 8 bases for J; bases not matched to a gene: 7. The CDR3 covers 15 residues. The CDR3 DNA follows: TGTGCCAGCAGCCCGCCTAGCGGGGGGGCCTATGAGCAGTTCTTC. Protein product: CASSPPSGGAYEQFF.

The chain couples TRBV9 to TRBJ2-7; tentative D call: TRBD1 (6 bases). CDR3 length: 18 amino acids. Germline lookup yields CDR1 SGDLS and CDR2 YYNGEE. V lost 0 bases, J lost 7 bases, and 26 bases lay in between. The CDR3 sequence is CASSVVPDRDKRAWEQYF. CDR3 DNA sequence: TGTGCCAGCAGCGTAGTCCCGGATAGGGACAAGAGGGCCTGGGAGCAGTACTTC.

This clonotype was picked up one time. One end of the junction is discordant with germline, which a read error may explain. V gene TRBV19 combines with J gene TRBJ2-7; D unclear. CDR1 LNHDA and CDR2 SQIVND come from the germline V gene (reference sequence). The CDR3 runs 14 residues. CDR3 region: CASSIGGSSCEQYF. The CDR3 DNA is TGTGCCAGTAGTATAGGCGGCAGCTCCTGCGAGCAGTACTTC.

The table lists this clonotype with many counts. The chain's CDR3 is CASSPVAGSYNEQFF. The CDR3 DNA reads as TGTGCCAGCAGCCCCGTAGCGGGATCCTACAATGAGCAGTTCTTC. This chain uses TRBV7-2 with TRBJ2-1; 8 positions agree with TRBD2. Germline V gives CDR1 SGHTA, CDR2 FQGNSA. CDR3 size: 15 residues. V lost 5 bases and J lost 1; bases outside the gene matches: 4.

The V and J genes are TRBV6-5 and TRBJ2-1; 12 nucleotides match TRBD1. The CDR3 totals 16 residues. Losses at the gene ends were 0 bases for V and 6 bases for J; bases not matched to a gene: 3. Germline assignment: CDR1 MNHEY and CDR2 SVGAGI. CDR3 in amino acids: CASSYSRDRGLNEQFF. The CDR3 DNA reads TGTGCCAGCAGTTACTCCCGGGACAGGGGGCTCAATGAGCAGTTCTTC.

This clonotype has only a few counts. This sequence joins TRBV19 and TRBJ1-1; a possible D gene is TRBD1 (6 bases). Trimming removed 4 bases from V and 7 bases from J, with 13 bases in between. The CDR3 extends over 13 amino acids. CDR1 and CDR2 (germline): LNHDA, SQIVND (reference sequence). The CDR3: CASSTGARDEAFF. The CDR3 DNA is TGTGCCAGTAGTACAGGGGCAAGGGATGAAGCTTTCTTT.

In its sample, this clonotype was seen many times. The genes are TRBV20-1 and TRBJ1-1; D may be TRBD1 (6 bases). CDR3 size: 13 residues. Looked up from germline, CDR1 is DFQATT and CDR2 is SNEGSKA (reference sequence). Trimming stripped 6 bases from V and 3 bases from J, with 14 bases between. CDR3: CSAVGARYTEAFF. In DNA, the CDR3 is TGCAGTGCCGTGGGGGCGCGATACACTGAAGCTTTCTTT.

The chain employs TRBV20-1 and TRBJ2-3, with 8 bases identical to TRBD2. CDR3 size: 15 residues. Germline CDR1 reads DFQATT; CDR2 reads SNEGSKA (reference sequence). J lost 5 bases, V lost 5 bases, and 12 bases had no gene match. CDR3 in amino acids: CSAPSGTSQRDTQYF. In DNA form, the CDR3 reads TGCAGTGCTCCCTCCGGGACTAGTCAACGAGATACGCAGTATTTT.

About this clonotype: The germline gene is not matched at one end of the junction; a read error may be the cause. V and J are TRBV29-1 and TRBJ1-1; possibly TRBD1 for D (6 bases). Germline V CDR1 and CDR2: SQVTM, ANQGSEA. The CDR3 has 13 amino acids. CDR3 DNA: TGCAGCGTCACAGGGCGGGGGAGGACTGGAGCTTTCTTT. This encodes CSVTGRGRTGAFF.

The genes are TRBV3-1 and TRBJ2-7; D tentatively reads TRBD1 or TRBD2 (5 bases each). This CDR3 has 17 amino acids. CDR1 and CDR2 from the germline V gene are LGHDT and YNNKEL (reference sequence). Trimming removed 2 bases at V and 2 bases at J, with 19 bases between. The CDR3 reads CASSQPSTAEAPYEQYF. In DNA form, the CDR3 reads TGTGCCAGCAGCCAACCATCGACAGCGGAAGCTCCCTACGAGCAGTACTTC.

The V call is TRBV12-3 or TRBV12-4, the J call TRBJ1-5, with 7 bases lining up with TRBD1. The ends lost 5 bases at V and 0 bases at J; junction bases unmatched: 10. The CDR3 is 17 residues long. This CDR3 reads CASSTNWDSYSNQPQHF. CDR3 DNA sequence: TGTGCCAGCAGTACAAACTGGGACAGTTATAGCAATCAGCCCCAGCATTTT.

This clonotype was counted ten times or more. This sequence joins TRBV29-1 and TRBJ2-7, with D possibly being TRBD1 (5 bases). V lost 6 bases and J 5 bases, leaving 17 bases between the germline ends. This CDR3 contains 13 residues. Per the germline V gene, CDR1 is SQVTM and CDR2 is ANQGSEA. In nucleotides, the CDR3 is TGCAGCGTCCTTGTGCAGGGTAAGAACGAGCAGTACTTC. This translates into CSVLVQGKNEQYF.